This section outlines one TCR beta chain sequence together with its context. Its cognate antigen is unknown. Using its own MiXCR run on the 5' RACE reads, TCRdb lists one record per CDR3 protein. The data show a few hundred thousand distinct CDR3 sequences, approximately 15% seen once. The sample originates from a study of identical twins. General study findings and limits: In cord blood, abundant beta clonotypes had fewer insertions; memory showed no trend. The presence of invariant MAIT and iNKT cells could partly confound analyses of zero-insertion sequences.

The germline gives CDR1 DFQATT, CDR2 SNEGSKA (reference sequence). V gave up 1 base and J gave up 0 bases, with 7 bases separating them. The CDR3 extends over 15 amino acids. These sequences were also reported in another study, on yellow fever vaccine responses in identical twins.

Sequencing used CD4+ T cells sorted from blood. This clonotype was sampled from a woman under 30 in good health. The rearrangement joins TRBV20-1 to TRBJ2-6; D is unresolved. CDR3 coding DNA: TGCAGTGCTAGAGTCCGAACCTCTGGGGCCAACGTCCTGACTTTC. Protein sequence: CSARVRTSGANVLTF.